Listed below are T cell receptor beta chains from one sample, sequenced in a study of CXCR3-negative and CXCR3-positive naive CD8 T cells. TCRdb re-called the 5' RACE reads; one entry per CDR3 protein, DNA not given. In all, the sample yields approximately 100,000 distinct CDR3 sequences. Sequencing used naive CXCR3+ CD8+ T cells from blood. The receptors here all came from a human donor in good health. Some clones in this sample may be carry-over from other donors' samples. The CDR3 runs from the conserved cysteine through the conserved F or W.

J: TRBJ1-5
V: TRBV28
CDR3: CASSPRSGGAKQPQHF

J: TRBJ2-7
V: TRBV6-6
CDR3: CASSDRTGGSDEQYF

J: TRBJ1-4
V: TRBV4-1
CDR3: CASSQVDRGGSEKLFF

J: TRBJ2-7
V: TRBV19
CDR3: CASSATSGSHEQYF

J: TRBJ2-3
V: TRBV5-4
CDR3: CASSFNGIAGTDTQYF

J: TRBJ1-1
V: TRBV25-1
CDR3: CASSKQGASNTEAFF

J: TRBJ1-1
V: TRBV5-5
CDR3: CASSKGTDQNTEAFF

J: TRBJ2-5
V: TRBV20-1
CDR3: CSARGLAATSLETQYF

J: TRBJ2-7
V: TRBV5-1
CDR3: CASSLFGTGASYEQYF

J: TRBJ2-5
V: TRBV11-2
CDR3: CASSSALWQETQYF

J: TRBJ1-1
V: TRBV19
CDR3: CASSIDPRGITEAFF

J: TRBJ1-6
V: TRBV11-2
CDR3: CASSHLQTGRAPLHF

J: TRBJ1-1
V: TRBV19
CDR3: CASSPGGANTEAFF

J: TRBJ2-3
V: TRBV7-3
CDR3: CASSSPRSRANPSTDTQYF

J: TRBJ1-1
V: TRBV7-3
CDR3: CASTSTGISEAFF

J: TRBJ2-7
V: TRBV6-5
CDR3: CASSPTWGPEGEQYF

J: TRBJ2-7
V: TRBV29-1
CDR3: CSVDFGSYEQYF

J: TRBJ2-7
V: TRBV7-7
CDR3: CASSLAQGTPYEQYF